This record covers a single TCR beta chain. Its target is unknown. The sample originates from a study of T cell responses to AZD1222 COVID-19 vaccine. Study observations and caveats: White British donors predominated, females outnumbered males, and clonal diversity was possibly underestimated. The breadth and depth of Spike-specific TCRs increased once two AZD1222 doses had been given.

V was pared by 5 bases and J by 6 bases, with 10 bases between. The CDR3 loop spans 12 amino acids. The germline gives CDR1 SEHNR, CDR2 FQNEAQ (reference sequence). The data were produced by immunoSEQ multiplex PCR, yet TCRdb's version contains in-frame clones alone and is incomplete. Of 150,000 to 200,000 clones detected, about 91% appear once; the ten largest clones hold 4.4%. The sequence derives from an adult in good health. The V gene is TRBV7-9, the J gene TRBJ1-2; D not certain. The material was peripheral blood, obtained on day 0 of MenACWY control vaccination. CDR3 DNA: TGTGCCAGCAGCCCAGGAGGGAATGGCTACACCTTC. It encodes CASSPGGNGYTF.